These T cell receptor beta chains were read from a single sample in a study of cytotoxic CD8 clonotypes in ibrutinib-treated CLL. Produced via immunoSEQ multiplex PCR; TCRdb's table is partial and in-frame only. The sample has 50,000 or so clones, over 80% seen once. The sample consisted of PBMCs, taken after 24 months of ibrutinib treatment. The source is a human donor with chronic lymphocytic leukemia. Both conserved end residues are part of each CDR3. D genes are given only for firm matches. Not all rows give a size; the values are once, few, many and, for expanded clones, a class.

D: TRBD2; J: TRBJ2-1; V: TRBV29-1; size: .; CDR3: CSVGLANEQFF; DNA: TGCAGCGTAGGACTAGCAAATGAGCAGTTCTTC
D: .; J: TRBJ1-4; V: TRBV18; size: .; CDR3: CASSLPASGEKLFF; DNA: TGTGCCAGCTCACTGCCGGCGAGTGGTGAAAAACTGTTTTTT
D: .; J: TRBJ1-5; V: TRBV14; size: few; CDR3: CASSQDVGQPQHF; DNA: TGTGCCAGCAGTCAGGACGTGGGCCAGCCCCAGCATTTT
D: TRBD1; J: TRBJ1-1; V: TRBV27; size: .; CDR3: CASSLRGQGEAFF; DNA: TGTGCCAGCAGTTTAAGGGGACAGGGAGAAGCTTTCTTT
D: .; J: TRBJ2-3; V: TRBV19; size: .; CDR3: CASSILGYTTDTQYF; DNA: TGTGCCAGTAGTATCTTGGGGTATACCACAGATACGCAGTATTTT
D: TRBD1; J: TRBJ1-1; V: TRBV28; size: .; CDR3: CASSPDRGTEAFF; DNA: TGTGCCAGCAGCCCCGACAGGGGCACTGAAGCTTTCTTT
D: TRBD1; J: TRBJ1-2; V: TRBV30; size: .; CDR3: CAWSVDRGQAYGYTF; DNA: TGTGCCTGGAGTGTGGACAGGGGGCAGGCCTATGGCTACACCTTC
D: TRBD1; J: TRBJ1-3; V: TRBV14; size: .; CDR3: CASSLGTGLFSGNTIYF; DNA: TGTGCCAGCAGCCTCGGGACAGGGCTTTTCTCTGGAAACACCATATATTTT
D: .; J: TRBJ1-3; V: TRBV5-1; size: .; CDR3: CASSLSRGGNTIYF; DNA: TGCGCCAGCAGCTTGTCCAGGGGTGGAAACACCATATATTTT
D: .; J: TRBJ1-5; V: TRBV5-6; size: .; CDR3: CASSLAGTSEQPQHF; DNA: TGTGCCAGCAGCTTGGCCGGGACATCCGAGCAGCCCCAGCATTTT
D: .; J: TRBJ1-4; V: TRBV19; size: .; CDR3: CASTGAGGPNEKLFF; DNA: TGTGCCAGTACTGGTGCGGGGGGCCCCAATGAAAAACTGTTTTTT
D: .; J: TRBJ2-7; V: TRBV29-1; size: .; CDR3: CSVEDRGGGSEQYF; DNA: TGCAGCGTTGAAGATCGAGGGGGCGGGAGTGAGCAGTACTTC
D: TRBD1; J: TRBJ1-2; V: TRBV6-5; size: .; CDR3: CASSKDRGGYTF; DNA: TGTGCCAGCAGTAAGGACAGGGGTGGCTACACCTTC
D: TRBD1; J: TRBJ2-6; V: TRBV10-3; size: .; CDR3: CAISVAGGLGTGANVLTF; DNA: TGTGCCATCAGTGTTGCAGGGGGCTTAGGAACTGGGGCCAACGTCCTGACTTTC